This paragraph reports one T cell receptor (beta chain). No antigen is known for it. The treatment here: roughly nine-day PBMC culture with coronavirus spike peptide pools or control peptides (ViraFEST assay). PCR-confirmed positives ranged from March to December 2020, preceding US Alpha, Beta and Delta variants. Researchers grew the cells for around 10 days and then pulled out CD4+ T cells by negative selection. This sample was included in a study of vaccination and CD4 T cells after COVID-19. Looking at the study overall: PCR on nasal swabs identified SARS-CoV-2 in convalescent patients, of whom fewer than ten were mild and one severe.

Germline V lookup: CDR1 DFQATT, CDR2 SNEGSKA (reference sequence). The CDR3 runs 15 residues. J was trimmed by 3 bases and V by 5 bases; bases with no gene match: 5. With the Oncomine TCR Beta short-read assay, DNA from cultured CD4+ T cells was sequenced. TCRdb fed the PCR reads into MiXCR, producing one record per CDR3 protein. The table includes tens of thousands of distinct CDR3 sequences, approximately 29% detected once. The TCR sequence derives from a human donor with COVID-19. The V and J genes are TRBV20-1 and TRBJ2-5; 14 positions agree with TRBD2. Sample: cultured CD4+ T cells from blood. The CDR3 bases are TGCAGTGCTTCCGGGACTAGCGGGGGAGAAGAGACCCAGTACTTC. This gives the protein CSASGTSGGEETQYF.